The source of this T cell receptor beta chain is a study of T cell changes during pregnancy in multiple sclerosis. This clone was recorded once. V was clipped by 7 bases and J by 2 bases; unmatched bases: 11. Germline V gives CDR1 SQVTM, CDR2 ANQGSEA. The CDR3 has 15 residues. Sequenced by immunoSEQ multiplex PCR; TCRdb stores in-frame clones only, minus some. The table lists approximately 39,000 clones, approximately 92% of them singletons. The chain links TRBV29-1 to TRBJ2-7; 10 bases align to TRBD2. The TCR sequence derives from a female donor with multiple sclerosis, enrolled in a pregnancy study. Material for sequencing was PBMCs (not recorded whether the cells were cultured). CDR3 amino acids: CSGAGSGRGAYEQYF. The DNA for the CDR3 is TGCAGCGGGGCCGGGAGCGGGAGGGGGGCCTACGAGCAGTACTTC.